This T cell receptor beta chain was found in a study of spatial heterogeneity in lung cancer. Germline CDR1 SGHRS, CDR2 YFSETQ. V was pared by 4 bases and J by 1 base, with 5 bases between. The CDR3 is 12 amino acids. One entry per CDR3 protein results from TCRdb running MiXCR on the 5' RACE reads. The sample lists 95,000 to 120,000 distinct CDR3 sequences; about a tenth were seen once. Time point defined: blood at routine non-recurrence follow-up after resection. Whole RNA came from tumor, nontumor lung or frozen PBMC and was sequenced without being sorted. The chain has TRBV5-1 and TRBJ1-2; the D is unclear. The sequences come from PBMCs, collected at follow-up. This clonotype was obtained from a female donor with early-stage non-small cell lung cancer. CDR3 sequence (DNA): TGCGCCAGCAGCGCCGTTAACTATGGCTACACCTTC. Its protein is CASSAVNYGYTF.